This is a list of T cell receptor beta chains from one sample in a study of blood T cell repertoires in COVID-19. Method: immunoSEQ multiplex PCR; TCRdb's copy keeps in-frame clones and lacks some. This sample carries 100,000 to 150,000 clones, around four fifths of them seen once, and the ten largest clones take roughly 12%. The sequencing input was peripheral blood. The receptors come from a man in his sixties with acute or convalescent COVID-19. CDR3s include the opening cysteine and the closing phenylalanine or tryptophan. A D gene is named only where the DNA matches it firmly. Only some rows state a clone size, as once, few, many or a class for expanded clones.

D,size,J,V,DNA,CDR3
NA,NA,TRBJ2-1,TRBV24-1,TGTGCCACAGCTTGGGGACTTGAGCAGTTCTTC,CATAWGLEQFF
NA,NA,TRBJ2-3,TRBV30,TGTGCCTGGAGTATACGACGGGGCACAGATACGCAGTATTTT,CAWSIRRGTDTQYF
TRBD2,NA,TRBJ2-1,TRBV20-1,TGCAGTGCTAGTGCAGCGGGAGGCTACTACAATGAGCAGTTCTTC,CSASAAGGYYNEQFF
NA,NA,TRBJ2-6,TRBV5-4,TGTGCCAGCAGCTTGAGAGACTCTGGGGCCAACGTCCTGACTTTC,CASSLRDSGANVLTF
NA,NA,TRBJ2-6,TRBV10-3,TGTGCCATCAGTGGACAGTTATCTGGGGCCAACGTCCTGACTTTC,CAISGQLSGANVLTF
TRBD2,NA,TRBJ2-5,TRBV5-1,TGCGCCAGTAATCCGGGGGGGACTCGGGAGACCCAGTACTTC,CASNPGGTRETQYF
NA,NA,TRBJ2-3,TRBV29-1,TGCAGCCACGTCGGGAGCACAGATACGCAGTATTTT,CSHVGSTDTQYF
NA,NA,TRBJ1-3,TRBV6-2/TRBV6-3,TGTGCCAGCAGTATAGACAGGTCGAGCTCTGGAAACACCATATATTTT,CASSIDRSSSGNTIYF
NA,NA,TRBJ1-3,TRBV21-1,TGTGCCAGCAGCGCCCGACAGGGCAAGTCCGACTCTGGAAACACCATATATTTT,CASSARQGKSDSGNTIYF
TRBD1,NA,TRBJ2-3,TRBV15,TGTGCCACCAGCAGAAGGACAGGGGGCGACACAGATACGCAGTATTTT,CATSRRTGGDTDTQYF
NA,NA,TRBJ2-2,TRBV9,TGTGCCAGCAGCGTAGATGACGGGATGGGGTTCACCGGGGAGCTGTTTTTT,CASSVDDGMGFTGELFF
TRBD2,few,TRBJ2-5,TRBV30,TGTGCCTGGAGTGTAGATAGGATTAGCGGGAGGGTCGTTTCGGAGACCCAGTACTTC,CAWSVDRISGRVVSETQYF
NA,NA,TRBJ2-1,TRBV28,TGTGCCAGCAGGACAGCAAATGAGCAGTTCTTC,CASRTANEQFF
TRBD1,NA,TRBJ2-3,TRBV18,TGTGCCAGCTCACGGACAGGGGGTACAGATACGCAGTATTTT,CASSRTGGTDTQYF
NA,NA,TRBJ1-5,TRBV15,TGTGCCACCAGCAGAGATAGGGGAATTCAGCCCCAGCATTTT,CATSRDRGIQPQHF
TRBD1,few,TRBJ2-3,TRBV11-2,TGTGCCAGCAGCTTAGGTTATACAGGGGTGGGGACAGATACGCAGTATTTT,CASSLGYTGVGTDTQYF
NA,NA,TRBJ1-4,TRBV3-1/TRBV3-2,TGTGCCAGCAGCCACAGGGGCACGAATGAAAAACTGTTTTTT,CASSHRGTNEKLFF
TRBD2,NA,TRBJ2-5,TRBV7-3,TGTGCCAGCAGCCTAAGCGGGAGTGGGGAGACCCAGTACTTC,CASSLSGSGETQYF
NA,NA,TRBJ2-2,TRBV9,TGTGCCAGCAGCGTCTTCGACAGGCCCTCGAACACCGGGGAGCTGTTTTTT,CASSVFDRPSNTGELFF
NA,NA,TRBJ1-4,TRBV5-1,TGCGCCAGCAGCCTAACAGGGTTTCCTAATGAAAAACTGTTTTTT,CASSLTGFPNEKLFF
TRBD1,NA,TRBJ1-4,TRBV28,TGTGCCAGCAGAACAGGACAGGGGGAGCCCACTAATGAAAAACTGTTTTTT,CASRTGQGEPTNEKLFF
NA,NA,TRBJ2-5,TRBV7-8,TGTGCCAGCAGCTTAGGGGCAGAAGAGACCCAGTACTTC,CASSLGAEETQYF
TRBD1,NA,TRBJ1-6,TRBV2,TGTGCCAGCAGCCCCCCAAGGACAGGGATCAATTCACCCCTCCACTTT,CASSPPRTGINSPLHF
TRBD2,NA,TRBJ2-5,TRBV28,TGTGCCAGCAGCCGGGGACTAGGAGGACAGACCCAGTACTTC,CASSRGLGGQTQYF
TRBD1,NA,TRBJ1-2,TRBV2,TGTGCCAGCAGAACAGGGGAAATGGGTGGCTACACCTTC,CASRTGEMGGYTF
TRBD2,NA,TRBJ2-3,TRBV6-5,TGTGCCAGCAGTCCAGCGGGGGTTAGCACAGATACGCAGTATTTT,CASSPAGVSTDTQYF
NA,NA,TRBJ1-4,TRBV27,TGTGCCAGCAGTTACCCGCACAGTGGGCAGTTTTTT,CASSYPHSGQFF
NA,NA,TRBJ1-5,TRBV2,TGTGCCAGCAGTGAAAGGGGTTTTAGCAATCAGCCCCAGCATTTT,CASSERGFSNQPQHF
NA,NA,TRBJ2-3,TRBV2,TGTGCCAGCAGAGACCCTAACACAGACCCTAGCACAGATACGCAGTATTTT,CASRDPNTDPSTDTQYF
NA,NA,TRBJ2-1,TRBV18,TGTGCCAGCTCACCAAAACAGGGAAATGAGCAGTTCTTC,CASSPKQGNEQFF
NA,NA,TRBJ1-1,TRBV9,TGTGCCAGCAGCCGTGTTTATAACACTGAAGCTTTCTTT,CASSRVYNTEAFF
TRBD2,few,TRBJ2-2,TRBV9,TGTGCCAGCAGCCCGAGACTAGCGGGAGTCACCGGGGAGCTGTTTTTT,CASSPRLAGVTGELFF
NA,NA,TRBJ1-2,TRBV29-1,TGCAGCGCTGCTCATTCGGGCTATGGCTACACCTTC,CSAAHSGYGYTF
TRBD2,NA,TRBJ2-1,TRBV30,TGTGCCTGGAGTGGAATAGCGGGAGCGCACTACAATGAGCAGTTCTTC,CAWSGIAGAHYNEQFF
TRBD2,NA,TRBJ2-2,TRBV7-9,TGTGCCAGCAGCCATCCAGTCTTTGCGGTAGCGGGACCAACCGGGGAGCTGTTTTTT,CASSHPVFAVAGPTGELFF
TRBD2,NA,TRBJ2-7,TRBV24-1,TGTGCCACCAGTGATTCGCGGACTAGCGGGGGCTACGAGCAGTACTTC,CATSDSRTSGGYEQYF
NA,NA,TRBJ2-7,TRBV4-1,TGCGCCAGCAGCCGAGGGGACTCTGGAGCCTACGAGCAGTACTTC,CASSRGDSGAYEQYF
NA,NA,TRBJ2-1,TRBV4-2,TGTGCCAGCAGCCAAGAGTCCGGGATGGGGTACAATGAGCAGTTCTTC,CASSQESGMGYNEQFF
TRBD1,NA,TRBJ2-5,TRBV7-7,TGTGCTAGCAGCCCGACAGGGTACCAAGAGACCCAGTACTTC,CASSPTGYQETQYF
TRBD2,NA,TRBJ2-1,TRBV24-1,TGTGCCATCTCTCTAGGCGGCGGGAGGGGTTACAATGAGCAGTTCTTC,CAISLGGGRGYNEQFF
TRBD1,NA,TRBJ1-4,TRBV30,TGTGCCTGGAGTGTACGTAGGACAGGACGGGAAAAACTGTTTTTT,CAWSVRRTGREKLFF
NA,NA,TRBJ1-6,TRBV3-1/TRBV3-2,TGTGCCAGCAGCCAAGCACGGTCAAATTCACCCCTCCACTTT,CASSQARSNSPLHF